The 11 T cell receptor beta chains listed next were all sequenced from one sample in a study of blood T cell repertoires in COVID-19. The protocol was immunoSEQ multiplex PCR, while the TCRdb copy is restricted to in-frame clones and leaves out a portion. The sample holds 110,000 or so clones, 75% to 90% seen once. Sequenced material: peripheral blood. The receptor source for this set is a woman in her forties or fifties with acute or convalescent COVID-19.

A single count supports this clone. The J gene is TRBJ2-7, the V gene TRBV6-5; 9 positions agree with TRBD1. The CDR3 totals 14 residues. Trimming removed 1 base from V and 3 bases from J; junction bases left unmatched: 1. The germline V gene has CDR1 MNHEY and CDR2 SVGAGI. This CDR3 is CASSYWTGDYEQYF. The CDR3 nucleotides are TGTGCCAGCAGTTACTGGACAGGGGACTACGAGCAGTACTTC.

The V call is TRBV9, the J call TRBJ1-2; D remains unclear. CDR1 SGDLS and CDR2 YYNGEE come from the germline V gene. The CDR3 contains 14 residues. V was shortened by 0 bases and J by 7 bases, with 13 bases between the two germline ends. The CDR3 region is CASSVEEGGSGYTF. The CDR3 DNA is TGTGCCAGCAGCGTAGAAGAGGGTGGAAGTGGCTACACCTTC.

The chain joins TRBV6-5 to TRBJ2-1; TRBD2 aligns across 13 bases. The germline V gene has CDR1 MNHEY and CDR2 SVGAGI. V dropped 4 bases and J dropped 4; count of bases not matched to a gene: 4. The CDR3 is made up of 16 amino acids. The CDR3 region is CASSSGLAGVYNEQFF. In DNA, the CDR3 is TGTGCCAGCAGTTCCGGACTAGCGGGAGTTTACAATGAGCAGTTCTTC.

The chain has TRBV3-1 (or the pseudogene TRBV3-2) and TRBJ1-6; 7 bases are a match to TRBD1. The V gene's germline CDR1 is LGHDT and CDR2 YNNKEL (reference sequence). J lost 8 bases, V lost 0 bases, and 7 bases had no gene match. CDR3 length: 16 amino acids. The CDR3, as DNA: TGTGCCAGCAGCCAAGAGAGCCACAGGGGAGATTCACCCCTCCACTTT. Protein product: CASSQESHRGDSPLHF.

There are a few counts of this clone. The chain employs TRBV19 and TRBJ1-2, with a weak D call TRBD1 (5 bases). Germline CDR1 is LNHDA and CDR2 is SQIVND (reference sequence). Deletions cut 5 bases from V and 4 bases from J, with 17 bases between. The CDR3 runs 15 residues. CDR3 loop: CASSSRVSLSYGYTF. The CDR3 bases are TGTGCCAGTAGTTCCAGGGTTTCACTCAGCTATGGCTACACCTTC.

The chain is built from TRBV7-3 and TRBJ1-2, with TRBD1 matching 9 bases. The ends lost 3 bases at V and 8 bases at J; junction bases unmatched: 7. Per germline, CDR1 SGHTA and CDR2 FQGTGA. There are 14 residues in the CDR3. The CDR3 loop is CASSLMGTGGGYTF. The CDR3 nucleotides are TGTGCCAGCAGCTTGATGGGAACAGGGGGCGGCTACACCTTC.

The chain recombines TRBV19 with TRBJ1-1; a weak D match, TRBD1 (5 bases). The CDR3 has 13 residues. Germline lookup yields CDR1 LNHDA and CDR2 SQIVND (reference sequence). V was clipped by 8 bases and J by 1 base, with 11 bases between them. The CDR3 loop is CASETAGNTEAFF. In DNA, the CDR3 is TGTGCCAGTGAGACAGCCGGGAACACTGAAGCTTTCTTT.

The CDR3 DNA reads as TGTGCCAGCTCCGCTCCCTCGGGACTAGCGGGAGTTGGTGAGCAGTTCTTC. Translated: CASSAPSGLAGVGEQFF. This sequence joins TRBV7-9 and TRBJ2-1, with 14 bases identical to TRBD2. V lost 8 bases, J lost 9 bases, and 15 bases stayed unmatched. This CDR3 spans 17 amino acids. From germline, CDR1 is SEHNR and CDR2 FQNEAQ (reference sequence).

The genes are TRBV6-5 and TRBJ2-5; tentative D call: TRBD2 (5 bases). This CDR3 comprises 13 residues. Germline V lookup: CDR1 MNHEY, CDR2 SVGAGI. V gave up 6 bases and J gave up 4 bases, with 12 bases separating them. CDR3 in amino acids: CASSGSGSETQYF. The CDR3 nucleotides read TGTGCCAGCAGCGGATCGGGATCAGAGACCCAGTACTTC.

V usage is TRBV24-1 and J usage is TRBJ2-3, with D possibly TRBD1 on 5 matching bases. The V gene's germline CDR1 is KGHDR and CDR2 SFDVKD. V shed 3 bases and J shed 3 bases, with 9 bases lying between them. The CDR3 length is 14 residues. The CDR3 loop reads CATSDQRGTDTQYF. CDR3 coding DNA: TGTGCCACCAGTGATCAAAGGGGAACAGATACGCAGTATTTT.

This clone has just a few counts. V and J are TRBV19 and TRBJ2-7; TRBD1 matches at 8 bases. The CDR3 runs to 14 residues. V was clipped by 6 bases and J by 0 bases; unmatched bases: 4. Per the germline V gene, CDR1 is LNHDA and CDR2 is SQIVND (reference sequence). CDR3 loop: CASRRTGGSYEQYF. The CDR3 bases are TGTGCCAGTAGACGAACAGGGGGCTCCTACGAGCAGTACTTC.